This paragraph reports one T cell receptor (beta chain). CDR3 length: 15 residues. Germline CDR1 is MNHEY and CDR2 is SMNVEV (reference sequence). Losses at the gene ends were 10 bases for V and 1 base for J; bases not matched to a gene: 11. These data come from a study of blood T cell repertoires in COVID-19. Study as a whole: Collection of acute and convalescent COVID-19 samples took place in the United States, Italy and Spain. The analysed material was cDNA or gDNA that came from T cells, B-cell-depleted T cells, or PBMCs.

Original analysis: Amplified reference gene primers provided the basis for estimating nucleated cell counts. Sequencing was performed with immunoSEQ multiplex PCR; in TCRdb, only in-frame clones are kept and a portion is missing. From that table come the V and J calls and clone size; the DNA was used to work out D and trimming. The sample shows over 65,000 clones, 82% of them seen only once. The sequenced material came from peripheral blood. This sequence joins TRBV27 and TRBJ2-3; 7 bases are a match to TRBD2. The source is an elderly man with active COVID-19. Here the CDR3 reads CATRGRGTRTDTQYF. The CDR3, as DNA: TGTGCCACCCGTGGGCGGGGGACTCGCACAGATACGCAGTATTTT.